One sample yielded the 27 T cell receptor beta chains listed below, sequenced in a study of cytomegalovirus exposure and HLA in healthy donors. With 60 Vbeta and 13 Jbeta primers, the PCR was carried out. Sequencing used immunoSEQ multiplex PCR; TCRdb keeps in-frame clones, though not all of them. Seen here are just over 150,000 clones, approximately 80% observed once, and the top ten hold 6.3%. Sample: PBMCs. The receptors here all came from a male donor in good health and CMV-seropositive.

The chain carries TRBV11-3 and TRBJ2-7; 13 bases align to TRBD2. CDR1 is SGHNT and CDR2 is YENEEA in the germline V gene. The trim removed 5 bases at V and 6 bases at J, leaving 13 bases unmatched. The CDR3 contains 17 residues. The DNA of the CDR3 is TGTGCCAGCAGCCCGAGTACTAGCGGGAGGGCCTGGGGCGAGCAGTACTTC. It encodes CASSPSTSGRAWGEQYF.

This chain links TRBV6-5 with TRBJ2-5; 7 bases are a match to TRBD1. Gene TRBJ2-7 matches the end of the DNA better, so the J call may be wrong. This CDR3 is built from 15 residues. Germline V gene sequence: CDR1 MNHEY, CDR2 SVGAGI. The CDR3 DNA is TGTGCCAGCAGTTACTTTAGACAGGGAATCTACGAGCAGTACTTC. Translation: CASSYFRQGIYEQYF.

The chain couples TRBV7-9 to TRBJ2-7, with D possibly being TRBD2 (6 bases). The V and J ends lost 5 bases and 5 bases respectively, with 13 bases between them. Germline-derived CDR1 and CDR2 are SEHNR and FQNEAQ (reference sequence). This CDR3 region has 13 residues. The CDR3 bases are TGTGCCAGCAGCCCCCTGGGGGGTGACGAGCAGTACTTC. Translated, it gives CASSPLGGDEQYF.

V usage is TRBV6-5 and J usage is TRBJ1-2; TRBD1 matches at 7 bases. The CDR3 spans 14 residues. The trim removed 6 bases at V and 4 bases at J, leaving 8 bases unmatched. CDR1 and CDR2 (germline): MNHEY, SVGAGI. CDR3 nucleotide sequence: TGTGCCAGCAGAGCACCGGGACAGAGCTATGGCTACACCTTC. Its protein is CASRAPGQSYGYTF.

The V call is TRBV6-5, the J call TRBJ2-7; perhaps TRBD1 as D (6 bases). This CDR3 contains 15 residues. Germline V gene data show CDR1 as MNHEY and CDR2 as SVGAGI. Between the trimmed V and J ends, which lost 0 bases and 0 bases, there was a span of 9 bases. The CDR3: CASSYSRTVSYEQYF. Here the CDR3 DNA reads TGTGCCAGCAGTTACTCCCGGACAGTCTCCTACGAGCAGTACTTC.

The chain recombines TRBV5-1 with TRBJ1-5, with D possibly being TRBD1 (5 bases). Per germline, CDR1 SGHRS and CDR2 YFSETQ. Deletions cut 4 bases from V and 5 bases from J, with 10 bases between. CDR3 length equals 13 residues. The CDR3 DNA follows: TGCGCCAGCAGCCTACAAGGGGATCAGCCCCAGCATTTT. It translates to CASSLQGDQPQHF.

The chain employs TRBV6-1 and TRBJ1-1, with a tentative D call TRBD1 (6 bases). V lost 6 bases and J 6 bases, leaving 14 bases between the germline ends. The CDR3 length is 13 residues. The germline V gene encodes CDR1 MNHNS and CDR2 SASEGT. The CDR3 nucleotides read TGTGCCAGCAGACAGGGTGGGGACCCTGAAGCTTTCTTT. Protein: CASRQGGDPEAFF.

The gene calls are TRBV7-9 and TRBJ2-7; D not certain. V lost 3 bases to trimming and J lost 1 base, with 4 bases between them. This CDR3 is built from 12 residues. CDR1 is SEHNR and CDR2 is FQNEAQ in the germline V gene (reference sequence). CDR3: CASSFRSYEQYF. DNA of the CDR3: TGTGCCAGCAGCTTTCGGTCCTACGAGCAGTACTTC. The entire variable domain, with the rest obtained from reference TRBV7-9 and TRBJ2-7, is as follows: DTGVSQNPRHKITKRGQNVTFRCDPISEHNRLYWYRQTLGQGPEFLTYFQNEAQLEKSRLLSDRFSAERPKGSFSTLEIQRTEQGDSAMYLCASSFRSYEQYFGPGTRLTVT.

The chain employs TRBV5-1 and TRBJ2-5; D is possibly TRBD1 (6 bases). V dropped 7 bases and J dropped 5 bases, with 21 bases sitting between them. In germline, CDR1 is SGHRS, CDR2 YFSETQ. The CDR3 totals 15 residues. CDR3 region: CASRDRLQVLETQYF. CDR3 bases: TGCGCCAGCCGAGACAGGCTACAAGTGTTGGAGACCCAGTACTTC. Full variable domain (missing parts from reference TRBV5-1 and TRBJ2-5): KAGVTQTPRYLIKTRGQQVTLSCSPISGHRSVSWYQQTPGQGLQFLFEYFSETQRNKGNFPGRFSGRQFSNSRSEMNVSTLELGDSALYLCASRDRLQVLETQYFGPGTRLLVL.

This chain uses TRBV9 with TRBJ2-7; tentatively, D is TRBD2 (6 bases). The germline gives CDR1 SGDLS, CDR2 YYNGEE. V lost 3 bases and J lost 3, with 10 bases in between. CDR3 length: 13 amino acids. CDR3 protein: CASSARDGYEQYF. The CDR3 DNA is TGTGCCAGCAGCGCGCGGGACGGCTACGAGCAGTACTTC. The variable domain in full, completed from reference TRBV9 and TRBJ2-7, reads DSGVTQTPKHLITATGQRVTLRCSPRSGDLSVYWYQQSLDQGLQFLIQYYNGEERAKGNILERFSAQQFPDLHSELNLSSLELGDSALYFCASSARDGYEQYFGPGTRLTVT.

The CDR3 protein is CASSLDSGVYNEQFF. CDR3 DNA: TGTGCCAGCAGCTTGGATAGCGGAGTCTACAATGAGCAGTTCTTC. The V and J genes are TRBV5-4 and TRBJ2-1; the D gene is possibly TRBD2 (6 bases). The ends were cut back, 0 bases at V and 3 bases at J, with 10 bases in the middle. The CDR3 runs 15 residues. The V gene's germline CDR1 is SGHNT and CDR2 YYREEE (reference sequence).

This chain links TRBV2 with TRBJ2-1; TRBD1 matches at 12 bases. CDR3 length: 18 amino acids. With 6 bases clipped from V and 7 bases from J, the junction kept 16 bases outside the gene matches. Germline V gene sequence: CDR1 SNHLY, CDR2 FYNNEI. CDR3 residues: CASSSGTGGERQGNEQFF. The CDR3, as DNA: TGTGCCAGCAGCTCCGGGACAGGGGGCGAAAGGCAAGGGAATGAGCAGTTCTTC.

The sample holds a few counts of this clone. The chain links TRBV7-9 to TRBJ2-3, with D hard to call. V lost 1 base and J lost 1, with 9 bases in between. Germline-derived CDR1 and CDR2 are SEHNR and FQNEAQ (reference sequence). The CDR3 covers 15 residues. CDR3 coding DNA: TGTGCCAGCAGCTTAGAAGCGCGACGCACAGATACGCAGTATTTT. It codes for CASSLEARRTDTQYF.

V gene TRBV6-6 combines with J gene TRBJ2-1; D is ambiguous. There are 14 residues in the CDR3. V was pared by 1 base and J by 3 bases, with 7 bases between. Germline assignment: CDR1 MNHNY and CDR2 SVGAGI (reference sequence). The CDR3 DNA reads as TGTGCCAGCAGTTACTTGACTGGCTACAATGAGCAGTTCTTC. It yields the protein CASSYLTGYNEQFF.

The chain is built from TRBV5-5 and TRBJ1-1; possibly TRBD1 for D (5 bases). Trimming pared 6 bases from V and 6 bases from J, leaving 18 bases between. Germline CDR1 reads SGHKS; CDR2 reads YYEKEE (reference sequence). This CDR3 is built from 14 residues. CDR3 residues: CASTSIGHRPEAFF. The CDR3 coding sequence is TGTGCCAGCACCTCAATCGGACATCGCCCTGAAGCTTTCTTT.

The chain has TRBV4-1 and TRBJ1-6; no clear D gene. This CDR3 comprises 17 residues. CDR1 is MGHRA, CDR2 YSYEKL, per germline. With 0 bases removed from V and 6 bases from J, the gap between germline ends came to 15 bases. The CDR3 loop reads CASSQEALRDTNSPLHF. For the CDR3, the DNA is TGCGCCAGCAGCCAAGAGGCCCTTCGGGATACTAATTCACCCCTCCACTTT.

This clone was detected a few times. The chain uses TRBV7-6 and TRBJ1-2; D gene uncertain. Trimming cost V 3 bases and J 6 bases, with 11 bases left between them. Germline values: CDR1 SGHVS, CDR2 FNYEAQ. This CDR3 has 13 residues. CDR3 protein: CASSFYKRDGYTF. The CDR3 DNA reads TGTGCCAGCAGCTTCTATAAACGGGATGGCTACACCTTC.

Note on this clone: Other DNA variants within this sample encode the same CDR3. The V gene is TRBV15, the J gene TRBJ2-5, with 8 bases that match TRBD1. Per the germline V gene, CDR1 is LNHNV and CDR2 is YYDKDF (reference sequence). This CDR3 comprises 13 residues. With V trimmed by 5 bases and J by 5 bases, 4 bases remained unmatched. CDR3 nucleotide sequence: TGTGCCACCAGCGATCGACAGGGGGAGACCCAGTACTTC. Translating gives CATSDRQGETQYF.

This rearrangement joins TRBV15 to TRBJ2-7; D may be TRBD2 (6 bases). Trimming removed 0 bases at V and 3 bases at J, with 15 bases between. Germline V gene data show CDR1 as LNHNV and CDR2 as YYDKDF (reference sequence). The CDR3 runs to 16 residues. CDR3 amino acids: CATSRDSASASYEQYF. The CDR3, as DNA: TGTGCCACCAGCAGAGATAGTGCTAGCGCGAGCTACGAGCAGTACTTC.

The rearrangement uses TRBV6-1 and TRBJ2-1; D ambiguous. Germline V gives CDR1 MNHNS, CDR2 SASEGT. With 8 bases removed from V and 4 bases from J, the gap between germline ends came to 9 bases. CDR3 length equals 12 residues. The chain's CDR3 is CASAHGYNEQFF. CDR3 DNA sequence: TGTGCCAGCGCTCACGGTTACAATGAGCAGTTCTTC.

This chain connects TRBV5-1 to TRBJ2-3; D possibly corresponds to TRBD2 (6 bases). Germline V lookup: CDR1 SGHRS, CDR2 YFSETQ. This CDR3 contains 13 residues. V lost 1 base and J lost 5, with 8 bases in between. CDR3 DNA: TGCGCCAGCAGCTTGAGGAGGGTAGATACGCAGTATTTT. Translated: CASSLRRVDTQYF.

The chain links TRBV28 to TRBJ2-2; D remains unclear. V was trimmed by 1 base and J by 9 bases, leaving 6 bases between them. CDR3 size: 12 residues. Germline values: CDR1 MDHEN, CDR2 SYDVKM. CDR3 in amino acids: CASSLYFRELFF. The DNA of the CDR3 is TGTGCCAGCAGTTTATACTTTCGGGAGCTGTTTTTT.

The CDR3, as DNA: TGTGCCTGGATTAGGGACAGGCGCGGTTCTGGGGCCAACGTCCTGACTTTC. Its translation: CAWIRDRRGSGANVLTF. The chain combines TRBV30 with TRBJ2-6, with TRBD1 matching over 8 bases. The CDR3 totals 17 residues. Trimming removed 4 bases from V and 1 base from J; junction bases left unmatched: 9. From germline, CDR1 is GTSNPN and CDR2 SVGIG (reference sequence).

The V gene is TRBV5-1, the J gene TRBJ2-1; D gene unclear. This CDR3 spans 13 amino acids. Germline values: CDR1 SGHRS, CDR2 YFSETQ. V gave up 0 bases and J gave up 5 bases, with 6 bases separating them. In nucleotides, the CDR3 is TGCGCCAGCAGCTTGGTAGTTAACAATGAGCAGTTCTTC. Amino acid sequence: CASSLVVNNEQFF. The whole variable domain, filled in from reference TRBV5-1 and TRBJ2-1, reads KAGVTQTPRYLIKTRGQQVTLSCSPISGHRSVSWYQQTPGQGLQFLFEYFSETQRNKGNFPGRFSGRQFSNSRSEMNVSTLELGDSALYLCASSLVVNNEQFFGPGTRLTVL.

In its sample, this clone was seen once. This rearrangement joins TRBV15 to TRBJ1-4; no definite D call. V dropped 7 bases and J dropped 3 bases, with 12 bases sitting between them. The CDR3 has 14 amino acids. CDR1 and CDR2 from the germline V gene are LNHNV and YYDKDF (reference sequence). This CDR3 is CATTYKGANEKLFF. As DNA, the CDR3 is TGTGCCACCACTTATAAGGGAGCTAATGAAAAACTGTTTTTT.

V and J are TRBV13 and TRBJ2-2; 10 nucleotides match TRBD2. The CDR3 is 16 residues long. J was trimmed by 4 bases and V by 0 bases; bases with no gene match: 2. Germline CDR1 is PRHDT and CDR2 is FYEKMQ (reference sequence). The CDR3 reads CASSLGLAGATGELFF. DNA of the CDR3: TGTGCCAGCAGCTTAGGTCTAGCGGGAGCCACCGGGGAGCTGTTTTTT.

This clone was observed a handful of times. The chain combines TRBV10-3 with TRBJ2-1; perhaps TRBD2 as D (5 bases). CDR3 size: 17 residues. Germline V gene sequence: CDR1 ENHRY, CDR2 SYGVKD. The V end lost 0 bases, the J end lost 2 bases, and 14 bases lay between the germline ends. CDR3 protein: CAISESGRGKTYNEQFF. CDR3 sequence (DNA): TGTGCCATCAGTGAGTCGGGTCGGGGAAAAACCTACAATGAGCAGTTCTTC.